The 18 T cell receptor beta chains in this list originate from one sample, sequenced in a study of technical replicates of blood from a few donors. Here immunoSEQ multiplex PCR was the method, and the copy in TCRdb shows in-frame clones only, minus some. The sample comprises about 85,000 clones, around 94% of which are singletons, and under 0.3% rests with the top ten. Source material: T cells isolated from PBMCs. Every receptor here comes from a human donor in good health.

The rearrangement uses TRBV2 and TRBJ1-4; TRBD1 is a possible D gene (6 bases). The length of the CDR3 is 12 residues. The V end lost 6 bases, the J end lost 8 bases, and 10 bases lay between the germline ends. Germline CDR1 reads SNHLY; CDR2 reads FYNNEI. Here the CDR3 reads CASRQGSEKLFF. CDR3 nucleotides: TGTGCCAGCAGGCAGGGGTCAGAAAAACTGTTTTTT.

The V gene is TRBV29-1, the J gene TRBJ2-1; TRBD2 agrees at 9 bases. Germline V gene data show CDR1 as SQVTM and CDR2 as ANQGSEA. CDR3 size: 14 residues. The V and J ends lost 0 bases and 4 bases, in that order; junction bases with no gene match: 1. CDR3 protein: CSVEELAGYNEQFF. CDR3 coding DNA: TGCAGCGTTGAAGAGCTAGCGGGGTACAATGAGCAGTTCTTC.

The chain has TRBV29-1 and TRBJ2-1, with D tentatively TRBD2 (5 bases). Germline V gene sequence: CDR1 SQVTM, CDR2 ANQGSEA. CDR3 length: 15 residues. Trimming pared 2 bases from V and 3 bases from J, leaving 14 bases between. As DNA, the CDR3 is TGCAGCGTTGAACGTGGGCTAGCTGTCTACAATGAGCAGTTCTTC. Its translation: CSVERGLAVYNEQFF.

This sequence joins TRBV27 and TRBJ2-2, with a possible D match to TRBD2 (5 bases). Trimming cost V 2 bases and J 3 bases, with 7 bases left between them. CDR3 length equals 14 residues. Germline V gene data show CDR1 as MNHEY and CDR2 as SMNVEV (reference sequence). This CDR3 reads CASSLLGDTGELFF. DNA of the CDR3: TGTGCCAGCAGTTTACTCGGGGACACCGGGGAGCTGTTTTTT.

The rearrangement uses TRBV13 and TRBJ2-5; D possibly corresponds to TRBD2 (5 bases). There are 14 residues in the CDR3. The V gene lost 2 bases and the J gene lost 5 bases, with 12 bases spanning the gap. CDR1 and CDR2 from the germline V gene are PRHDT and FYEKMQ (reference sequence). CDR3 sequence: CASSLLLDKETQYF. CDR3 coding DNA: TGTGCCAGCAGCTTATTACTAGATAAGGAGACCCAGTACTTC.

The CDR3 reads CASSEREGPFYEQYF. The CDR3 DNA reads as TGTGCCAGCAGTGAGCGGGAGGGCCCGTTCTACGAGCAGTACTTC. This chain uses TRBV6-4 with TRBJ2-7; 9 bases are a match to TRBD2. This CDR3 has 15 residues. The ends lost 3 bases at V and 3 bases at J; junction bases unmatched: 6. Germline V lookup: CDR1 MRHNA, CDR2 SNTAGT.

CDR3: CASSQGRGLAETQYF. CDR3 coding DNA: TGCGCCAGCAGCCAAGGCCGTGGGCTAGCGGAGACCCAGTACTTC. The chain combines TRBV4-1 with TRBJ2-5; a weak D match, TRBD2 (6 bases). The CDR3 runs 15 residues. In germline, CDR1 is MGHRA, CDR2 YSYEKL. V dropped 1 base and J dropped 5 bases, with 14 bases sitting between them.

This sequence joins TRBV2 and TRBJ1-2; 7 nucleotides agree with TRBD1. V gave up 4 bases and J gave up 2 bases; unmatched junction bases: 4. This CDR3 comprises 14 residues. CDR1 and CDR2 from the germline V gene are SNHLY and FYNNEI. CDR3 sequence reads: CASSGKDRNYGYTF. The CDR3 nucleotides are TGTGCCAGCAGTGGAAAGGACAGGAACTATGGCTACACCTTC.

The genes are TRBV10-1 and TRBJ1-1; D is unresolved. The CDR3 is 12 residues long. Germline V gives CDR1 WNHNN, CDR2 SYGVQD (reference sequence). Trimming took off 8 bases at V and 4 bases at J, with 11 bases between the two ends. The CDR3 loop is CASPHILTEAFF. The CDR3 DNA follows: TGCGCCAGCCCACACATTCTCACTGAAGCTTTCTTT.

The rearrangement uses TRBV5-4 and TRBJ1-5; D not resolved. V gave up 0 bases and J gave up 8 bases, with 9 bases separating them. The CDR3 has 13 residues. Germline V lookup: CDR1 SGHNT, CDR2 YYREEE (reference sequence). Written as DNA, the CDR3 is TGTGCCAGCAGCTTGGGCGGACTCAAGCCCCAGCATTTT. Translated, it gives CASSLGGLKPQHF. Drawing the rest from reference TRBV5-4 and TRBJ1-5, the complete variable domain is ETGVTQSPTHLIKTRGQQVTLRCSSQSGHNTVSWYQQALGQGPQFIFQYYREEENGRGNFPPRFSGLQFPNYSSELNVNALELDDSALYLCASSLGGLKPQHFGDGTRLSIL.

The chain couples TRBV27 to TRBJ2-7; 9 bases line up with TRBD2. The CDR3 length is 16 residues. CDR1 and CDR2 (germline): MNHEY, SMNVEV (reference sequence). With V trimmed by 5 bases and J by 3 bases, 11 bases remained unmatched. CDR3 protein: CASSEKPGLADYEQYF. The CDR3 nucleotides read TGTGCCAGCAGTGAGAAGCCGGGACTAGCAGACTACGAGCAGTACTTC.

The rearrangement uses TRBV19 and TRBJ2-3, with 10 nucleotides matching TRBD2. The CDR3 is 15 residues long. After removal of 4 bases from V and 6 bases from J, the junction contained 7 bases not matched to a gene. Per germline, CDR1 LNHDA and CDR2 SQIVND (reference sequence). Here the CDR3 DNA reads TGTGCCAGTAGTAGTACTAGCGGGGCAGGGGATACGCAGTATTTT. Translation gives CASSSTSGAGDTQYF.

CDR3 residues: CASRGMEDRRQETQYF. CDR3 nucleotides: TGTGCCAGCAGGGGGATGGAGGACCGGCGCCAAGAGACCCAGTACTTC. The chain is built from TRBV6-6 and TRBJ2-5, with D perhaps matching TRBD2 (5 bases). V was pared by 6 bases and J by 1 base, with 18 bases between. CDR3 length equals 16 residues. Looked up from germline, CDR1 is MNHNY and CDR2 is SVGAGI (reference sequence).

This clone was found once. The V call is TRBV11-3, the J call TRBJ2-5, with D unresolved. This CDR3 region has 12 residues. Germline loops: CDR1 SGHNT, CDR2 YENEEA. Trimming stripped 3 bases from V and 4 bases from J, with 6 bases between. Written as DNA, the CDR3 is TGTGCCAGCAGCTTCCTTCGAGAGACCCAGTACTTC. It translates to CASSFLRETQYF.

Here the CDR3 reads CASSLVRGGAANEQFF. In nucleotides, the CDR3 is TGTGCCAGCAGCTTAGTAAGGGGGGGGGCCGCGAATGAGCAGTTCTTC. V gene TRBV7-8 combines with J gene TRBJ2-1, with a weak D call TRBD2 (7 bases). This CDR3 spans 16 amino acids. V was cut by 1 base and J by 7 bases, with 17 bases left in between. Germline V gene lookup returns CDR1 SGHVS and CDR2 FQNEAQ.

This chain joins TRBV5-6 and TRBJ1-6; D not resolved. The CDR3 loop spans 16 amino acids. The V gene's germline CDR1 is SGHDT and CDR2 YYEEEE. The V and J ends lost 0 bases and 0 bases respectively, with 7 bases between them. The DNA for the CDR3 is TGTGCCAGCAGCTTGGGAGGAAGCTCCTATAATTCACCCCTCCACTTT. Translation: CASSLGGSSYNSPLHF.

A single count supports this clone. The chain has TRBV29-1 and TRBJ2-1, with 11 bases lining up with TRBD2. This CDR3 contains 14 residues. Germline CDR1 and CDR2: SQVTM and ANQGSEA. V shed 7 bases, J shed 8 bases, and the junction held 10 bases outside the gene matches. CDR3 residues: CSADTSGRTYEQFF. CDR3 coding DNA: TGCAGCGCCGATACTAGCGGGAGAACCTATGAGCAGTTCTTC.

The genes are TRBV28 and TRBJ2-3; no definite D call. The CDR3 is made up of 11 amino acids. The V gene's germline CDR1 is MDHEN and CDR2 SYDVKM. V was pared by 8 bases and J by 3 bases, with 6 bases between. CDR3 in amino acids: CASCQTDTQYF. The CDR3 nucleotides read TGTGCCAGCTGCCAGACAGATACGCAGTATTTT.